This section outlines one TCR beta chain sequence together with its context. The CDR3 is 16 residues long. Trimming took 1 base from V and 3 from J; bases not matched to a gene: 9. Germline V CDR1 and CDR2: GTSNPN, SVGIG (reference sequence). This record belongs to a study of blood T cell repertoires in COVID-19. Under the authors' procedure: Using reference gene primer amplification, nucleated cell counts were estimated. Repertoires were generated with immunoSEQ multiplex PCR, while TCRdb's copy carries only in-frame clones and drops some. V and J calls and clone size are those listed in that table; D and trimming were worked out from the DNA. The data contain roughly 440,000 clones, about 87% of them singletons.

The sequence came from a woman between 50 and 59 years old with COVID-19, enrolled during active disease. The sample taken for sequencing was peripheral blood. The V call is TRBV30, the J call TRBJ1-5, with 7 bases matching TRBD1. Written as DNA, the CDR3 is TGTGCCTGGAGTGGTGGGACAGTGGGGAACAATCAGCCCCAGCATTTT. This codes for CAWSGGTVGNNQPQHF.